This T cell receptor beta chain was sequenced for a study of shared clonotypes between healthy human individuals. Study background: A couple of women and a few men aged 18 to 49 served as donors.

This clone showed up just a few times. An assay was performed, and its level was deep. Original data processing: In the immunoSEQ data, sequences were junction-only and lacked quality scores, so filtering differed. Here immunoSEQ multiplex PCR was the method, and the copy in TCRdb shows in-frame clones only, minus some. V and J calls and clone size follow that table, whereas D and trimming were derived from the DNA. Of approximately 500,000 clones listed, 65% to 85% are singletons. The CDR3 runs to 18 residues. V lost 3 bases, J lost 2 bases, and 22 bases lay in between. Germline lookup yields CDR1 SEHNR and CDR2 FQNEAQ (reference sequence).

The chain employs TRBV7-9 and TRBJ2-5; perhaps D is TRBD1 or TRBD2 (5 bases each). The sample consisted of PBMCs. This TCR was recovered from a middle-aged woman in good health. Some clones in this sample may be carry-over from other donors' samples. In nucleotides, the CDR3 is TGTGCCAGCAGCTTCCCCCAGGTGATAACGGGACCACAAGAGACCCAGTACTTC. Protein product: CASSFPQVITGPQETQYF.